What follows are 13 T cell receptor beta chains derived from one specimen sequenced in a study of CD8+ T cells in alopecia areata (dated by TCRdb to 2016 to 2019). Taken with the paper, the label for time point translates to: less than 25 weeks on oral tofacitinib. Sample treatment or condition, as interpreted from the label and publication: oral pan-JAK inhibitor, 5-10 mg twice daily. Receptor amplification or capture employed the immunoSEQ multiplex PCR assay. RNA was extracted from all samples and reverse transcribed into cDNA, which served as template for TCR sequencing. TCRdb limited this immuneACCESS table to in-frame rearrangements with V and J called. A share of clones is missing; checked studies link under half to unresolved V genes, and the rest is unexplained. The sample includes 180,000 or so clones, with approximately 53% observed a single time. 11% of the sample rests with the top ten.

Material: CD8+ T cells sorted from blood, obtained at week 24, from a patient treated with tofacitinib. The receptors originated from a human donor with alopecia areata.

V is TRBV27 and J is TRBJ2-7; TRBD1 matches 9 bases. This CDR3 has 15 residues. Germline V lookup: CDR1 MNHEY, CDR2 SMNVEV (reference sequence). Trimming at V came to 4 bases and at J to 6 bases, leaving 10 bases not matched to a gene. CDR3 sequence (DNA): TGTGCCAGCAGTTCACCGGGACAGGGTTTGGGCGAGCAGTACTTC. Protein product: CASSSPGQGLGEQYF.

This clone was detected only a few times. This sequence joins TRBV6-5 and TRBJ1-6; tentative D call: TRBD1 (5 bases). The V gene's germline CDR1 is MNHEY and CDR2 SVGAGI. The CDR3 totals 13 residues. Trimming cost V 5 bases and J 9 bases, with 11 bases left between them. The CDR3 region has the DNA TGTGCCAGCAGTCAAGGGACCCGTTCACCCCTCCACTTT. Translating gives CASSQGTRSPLHF.

The CDR3 region has the DNA TGTGCCACCAGCAGAGATTCCAGGGGAAATTCACCCCTCCACTTT. This translates into CATSRDSRGNSPLHF. The chain combines TRBV15 with TRBJ1-6, with a tentative D call TRBD1 (6 bases). The CDR3 is 15 amino acids. Germline CDR1 is LNHNV and CDR2 is YYDKDF (reference sequence). The V end was cut by 0 bases, the J end by 7 bases, with 10 bases between.

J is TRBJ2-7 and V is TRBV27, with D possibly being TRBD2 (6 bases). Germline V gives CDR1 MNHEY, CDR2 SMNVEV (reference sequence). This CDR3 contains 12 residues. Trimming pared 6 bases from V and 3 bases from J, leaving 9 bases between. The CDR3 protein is CASSRLGYEQYF. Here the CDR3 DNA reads TGTGCCAGCAGCAGACTAGGCTACGAGCAGTACTTC.

CDR3 residues: CASSPDRGLLHGYTF. The CDR3 bases are TGCGCCAGCAGCCCAGACAGGGGCCTACTTCATGGCTACACCTTC. The genes are TRBV5-1 and TRBJ1-2; 8 bases line up with TRBD1. Trimming cost V 4 bases and J 6 bases; bases outside gene matches: 11. This CDR3 has 15 residues. From germline, CDR1 is SGHRS and CDR2 YFSETQ.

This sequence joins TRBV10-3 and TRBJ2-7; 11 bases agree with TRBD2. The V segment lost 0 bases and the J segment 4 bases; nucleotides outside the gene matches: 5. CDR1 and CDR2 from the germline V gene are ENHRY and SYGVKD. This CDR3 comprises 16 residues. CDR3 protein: CAISESTSGVGYEQYF. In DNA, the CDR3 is TGTGCCATCAGTGAGTCGACTAGCGGGGTGGGGTACGAGCAGTACTTC.

The CDR3: CASSSTNYNEQFF. DNA for the CDR3: TGTGCCAGCAGCAGTACAAACTACAATGAGCAGTTCTTC. The rearrangement links TRBV27 to TRBJ2-1; no definite D call. V was clipped by 6 bases and J by 3 bases, with 9 bases between them. CDR3 length: 13 residues. Germline assignment: CDR1 MNHEY and CDR2 SMNVEV (reference sequence).

CDR3 loop: CASSLTLDRRSGANVLTF. CDR3 nucleotide sequence: TGTGCCAGCAGCTTAACTTTGGACAGACGCTCTGGGGCCAACGTCCTGACTTTC. The chain recombines TRBV7-3 with TRBJ2-6, with D perhaps TRBD1 (6 bases). The CDR3 consists of 18 residues. CDR1 and CDR2 from the germline V gene are SGHTA and FQGTGA. The V end lost 0 bases, the J end lost 0 bases, and 12 bases lay between the germline ends.

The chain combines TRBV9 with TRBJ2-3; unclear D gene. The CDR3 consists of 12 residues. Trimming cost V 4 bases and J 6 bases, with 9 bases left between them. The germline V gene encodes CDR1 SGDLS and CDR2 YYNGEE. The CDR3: CASSPLPDTQYF. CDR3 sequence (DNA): TGTGCCAGCAGCCCCCTCCCCGATACGCAGTATTTT.

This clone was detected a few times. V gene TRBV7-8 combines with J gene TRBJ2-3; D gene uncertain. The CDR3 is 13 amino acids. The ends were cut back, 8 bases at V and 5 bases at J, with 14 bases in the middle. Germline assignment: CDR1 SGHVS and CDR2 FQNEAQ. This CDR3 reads CASHVGPQDTQYF. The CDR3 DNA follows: TGTGCCAGCCATGTGGGCCCCCAAGATACGCAGTATTTT.

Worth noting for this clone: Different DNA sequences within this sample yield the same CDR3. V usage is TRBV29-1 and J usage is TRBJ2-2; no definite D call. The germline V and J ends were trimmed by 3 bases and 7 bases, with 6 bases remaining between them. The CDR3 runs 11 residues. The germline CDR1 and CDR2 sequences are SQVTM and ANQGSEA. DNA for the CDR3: TGCAGCGTTGAGGGCAGCGGGGAGCTGTTTTTT. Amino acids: CSVEGSGELFF.

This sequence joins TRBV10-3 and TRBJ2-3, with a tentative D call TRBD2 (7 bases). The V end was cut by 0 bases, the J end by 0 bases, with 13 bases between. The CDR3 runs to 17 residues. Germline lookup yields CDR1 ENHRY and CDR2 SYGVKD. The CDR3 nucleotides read TGTGCCATCAGTGAGTCGGCGGGGGCCTCTAGCACAGATACGCAGTATTTT. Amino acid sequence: CAISESAGASSTDTQYF.

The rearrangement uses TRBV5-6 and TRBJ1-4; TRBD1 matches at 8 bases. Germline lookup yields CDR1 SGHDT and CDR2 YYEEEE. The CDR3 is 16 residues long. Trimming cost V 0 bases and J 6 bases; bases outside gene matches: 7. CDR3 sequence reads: CASSLAGQGVYEKLFF. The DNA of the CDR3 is TGTGCCAGCAGCTTGGCCGGACAGGGTGTTTATGAAAAACTGTTTTTT.